Listed below are T cell receptor beta chains from one sample, sequenced in a study of blood T cell repertoires in COVID-19. Sequenced by immunoSEQ multiplex PCR; TCRdb stores in-frame clones only, minus some. The data hold 310,000 or so clones, with roughly nine tenths observed a single time. The sequencing sample was made of peripheral blood. The receptors were sampled from a woman aged 45-60 years who had recovered from COVID-19. CDR3s include the opening cysteine and the closing phenylalanine or tryptophan. The order of the fields is CDR3 length, V gene, J gene, D gene, clone size, CDR3 DNA, CDR3 protein. The D gene is left open where the match is weak. Only some rows state a clone size, as once, few, many or a class for expanded clones.

18	TRBV3-1/TRBV3-2	TRBJ2-3	TRBD2	.	TGTGCCAGCAGCCTCCGGACTAGCGGGAGTGGTGGAACAGATACGCAGTATTTT	CASSLRTSGSGGTDTQYF
12	TRBV6-4	TRBJ1-1	.	.	TGTGCCAGCAGTTTAGACAGAGATATAGCTTTCTTT	CASSLDRDIAFF
13	TRBV6-5	TRBJ1-5	TRBD1	.	TGTGCCAGCAGAAGGACAGGGGCTCAGCCCCAGCATTTT	CASRRTGAQPQHF
13	TRBV19	TRBJ2-7	.	.	TGTGCCAGTAGTATGAGTTCGACCTACGAGCAGTACTTC	CASSMSSTYEQYF
15	TRBV5-4	TRBJ1-1	.	.	TGTGCCAGCAGCTCCTCCAAGACAGTGAACACTGAAGCTTTCTTT	CASSSSKTVNTEAFF
13	TRBV5-1	TRBJ2-5	.	.	TGCGCCAGCACCTACGGAGAACTAGAGACCCAGTACTTC	CASTYGELETQYF
15	TRBV10-3	TRBJ2-3	TRBD1	.	TGTGCCATCAGTGAGTGGGACAGGGGCACAGATACGCAGTATTTT	CAISEWDRGTDTQYF
13	TRBV2	TRBJ2-7	TRBD1	.	TGTGCCAGCCGGGGGACAGGTCTCTACGAGCAGTACTTC	CASRGTGLYEQYF
16	TRBV5-1	TRBJ2-2	.	.	TGCGCCAGCAGCTTGGGGGGAGACCGCCGGACCGGGGAGCTGTTTTTT	CASSLGGDRRTGELFF
18	TRBV7-8	TRBJ1-1	TRBD1	.	TGTGCCAGCAGCTTAAGTCGGCCACGACAGGGGTTGAACACTGAAGCTTTCTTT	CASSLSRPRQGLNTEAFF
14	TRBV18	TRBJ2-7	TRBD1	.	TGTGCCAGCTCATTGGGGACAGCTCCCTACGAGCAGTACTTC	CASSLGTAPYEQYF
13	TRBV5-6	TRBJ2-7	.	.	TGTGCCAGCAGCTTTTTGAGCGGCTACGAGCAGTACTTC	CASSFLSGYEQYF
13	TRBV25-1	TRBJ2-1	.	.	TGTGCCTCGATGGGTACAGGGCTAAATGAGCAGTTCTTC	CASMGTGLNEQFF
18	TRBV7-2	TRBJ2-7	TRBD2	.	TGTGCCAGCAGCCCTAAGTTGGGGCTAGCGGGAGAATCAGGGGAGCAGTACTTC	CASSPKLGLAGESGEQYF
14	TRBV19	TRBJ2-3	TRBD2	.	TGTGCCAGTAGTACTAGCGGGGGGGCAGATACGCAGTATTTT	CASSTSGGADTQYF
13	TRBV5-1	TRBJ2-2	.	.	TGCGCCAGCAGAGAGGGAAACACCGGGGAGCTGTTTTTT	CASREGNTGELFF
14	TRBV30	TRBJ2-1	TRBD1	.	TGTGCCGGAGTCTTAGACAGGGGGCTAAATGAGCAGTTCTTC	CAGVLDRGLNEQFF
16	TRBV14	TRBJ2-3	TRBD2	.	TGTGCCAGCAGCCAAGAAGGGACTAGGGGCCCAGATACGCAGTATTTT	CASSQEGTRGPDTQYF
16	TRBV10-3	TRBJ2-2	TRBD2	few	TGTGCCATCAGTGACTTAGCGGGGCTACCCACCGGGGAGCTGTTTTTT	CAISDLAGLPTGELFF
13	TRBV5-4	TRBJ2-5	.	.	TGTGCCAGCAGCTCGACAGAACGGGAGACCCAGTACTTC	CASSSTERETQYF
14	TRBV9	TRBJ1-2	.	.	TGTGCCAGCAGCGTAGGGGGGCAGGGCTATGGCTACACCTTC	CASSVGGQGYGYTF
15	TRBV6-1	TRBJ2-5	TRBD2	.	TGTGCCAGCAGCTCAACGGCGGGGGGGCAAGAGACCCAGTACTTC	CASSSTAGGQETQYF
13	TRBV30	TRBJ1-5	TRBD1	.	TGTGCCTGGGAGAATCAGGGGGGTCAGCCCCAGCATTTT	CAWENQGGQPQHF
13	TRBV6-6	TRBJ2-7	TRBD1	once	TGTGCCAGCAGCCCGGGACAGAACTACGAGCAGTACTTC	CASSPGQNYEQYF
14	TRBV18	TRBJ2-7	TRBD1	.	TGTGCCAGCTCACCACTGGACAGGCCCTACGAGCAGTACTTC	CASSPLDRPYEQYF
15	TRBV6-4	TRBJ1-1	.	.	TGTGCCAGCAGACCGAGACGGGACATGAACACTGAAGCTTTCTTT	CASRPRRDMNTEAFF
14	TRBV9	TRBJ2-7	TRBD2	.	TGTGCCAGCAGCGCAGCGGGAGTCGATTACGAGCAGTACTTC	CASSAAGVDYEQYF
11	TRBV28	TRBJ1-2	.	.	TGTGCCCTAGGGCGGGGAAACGGCTACACCTTC	CALGRGNGYTF
13	TRBV5-1	TRBJ1-2	.	.	TGCGCCAGCAGCTTGGACGGGAACTATGGCTACACCTTC	CASSLDGNYGYTF
17	TRBV7-9	TRBJ1-4	.	.	TGTGCCAGCAGCTTAGATAGTTTAGCGGCGACTAATGAAAAACTGTTTTTT	CASSLDSLAATNEKLFF
15	TRBV7-3	TRBJ2-3	.	.	TGTGCCAGCACCCGCTCGGGGTTGAGCACAGATACGCAGTATTTT	CASTRSGLSTDTQYF
20	TRBV12-2	TRBJ2-1	.	once	TGTGCAAGTCGCCCTCCCGGAGCGACTAGCGGGAGTTGGACCTACAATGAGCAGTTCTTC	CASRPPGATSGSWTYNEQFF
14	TRBV27	TRBJ2-1	TRBD2	.	TGTGCCAGCAGTAGGACTAGCGGGGTCAATGAGCAGTTCTTC	CASSRTSGVNEQFF
12	TRBV6-5	TRBJ1-1	.	.	TGTGCCAGCCGAGACAGCGTCAGAAAAGCTTTCTTT	CASRDSVRKAFF
16	TRBV19	TRBJ1-6	TRBD1	.	TGTGCCAGTAGTGGGACAGGGAGCTCCTATAATTCACCCCTCCACTTT	CASSGTGSSYNSPLHF
15	TRBV25-1	TRBJ1-2	TRBD1	.	TGTGCCAGCAGTCCACTGGACAGGGAAATCTATGGCTACACCTTC	CASSPLDREIYGYTF
15	TRBV5-6	TRBJ1-1	TRBD1	.	TGTGCCAGCAGCTTGGGGGACAGGTCCCCCACTGAAGCTTTCTTT	CASSLGDRSPTEAFF
14	TRBV5-8	TRBJ1-2	TRBD1	.	TGTGCCAGCAGCTCCGCCAGGGACAGTTTTGGCTACACCTTC	CASSSARDSFGYTF
15	TRBV6-2/TRBV6-3	TRBJ1-5	.	.	TGTGCCAGCAGTTACGGAGATTATAGCAATCAGCCCCAGCATTTT	CASSYGDYSNQPQHF
15	TRBV7-6	TRBJ1-1	.	.	TGTGCCAGCAGCTTAAGTTCCAGGGCGGACACTGAAGCTTTCTTT	CASSLSSRADTEAFF
14	TRBV24-1	TRBJ1-1	.	.	TGTGCCACCAGTGTCGGGGGGTCGGGGACTGAAGCTTTCTTT	CATSVGGSGTEAFF
19	TRBV5-1	TRBJ2-1	TRBD2	.	TGCGCCAGCAGTAAAACATGGGCTAGCGGGGTCAGCTCCTACAATGAGCAGTTCTTC	CASSKTWASGVSSYNEQFF
13	TRBV30	TRBJ1-6	.	.	TGTGCTCTGTTGCGGGACCGGGATTCACCCCTCCACTTT	CALLRDRDSPLHF
15	TRBV28	TRBJ1-2	.	.	TGTGCCAGCAGTTCCCCCCAGGGTGCAGGGCCCGGCTACACCTTC	CASSSPQGAGPGYTF
15	TRBV5-1	TRBJ2-6	.	.	TGCGCCAGCAGCTCCGGAGCCTCTGGGGCCAACGTCCTGACTTTC	CASSSGASGANVLTF
11	TRBV18	TRBJ1-2	.	.	TGTGCCAGCTCAGCCGACAGTGGCTACACCTTC	CASSADSGYTF
13	TRBV19	TRBJ1-6	.	.	TGTGCCAGTACGACGCGGAATAATTCACCCCTCCACTTT	CASTTRNNSPLHF
15	TRBV28	TRBJ2-3	TRBD1	.	TGTGCCAGCAGCCCGATCACAGGGGTCTCCTCAACGCAGTATTTT	CASSPITGVSSTQYF
17	TRBV30	TRBJ1-2	.	once	TGTGCCTGGAGTGACAATCCTTGGGCAGCAAGAAGCTATGGCTACACCTTC	CAWSDNPWAARSYGYTF
15	TRBV6-6	TRBJ1-1	.	.	TGTGCCAGCAGTCGCCGACCGGGGTTTAACACTGAAGCTTTCTTT	CASSRRPGFNTEAFF
13	TRBV4-1	TRBJ1-1	TRBD1	.	TGCGCCAGCAGCCAAACAGGGGACAATGAAGCTTTCTTT	CASSQTGDNEAFF
14	TRBV28	TRBJ1-5	TRBD1	.	TGTGCCAGCATCCAGGGGGATAGCAATCAGCCCCAGCATTTT	CASIQGDSNQPQHF
14	TRBV30	TRBJ2-1	TRBD2	.	TGTGCCTCCCTACCGGGACTAGCGAGCAATGAGCAGTTCTTC	CASLPGLASNEQFF
13	TRBV30	TRBJ1-1	TRBD1	.	TGTGCCTGGAGTGTACAGACAGGGGCTGAAGCTTTCTTT	CAWSVQTGAEAFF
14	TRBV6-4	TRBJ1-1	.	.	TGTGCCAGCCGAACTAGCTCCGGGGTGACTGAAGCTTTCTTT	CASRTSSGVTEAFF
13	TRBV7-7	TRBJ2-1	TRBD2	.	TGTGCTAGCAGCCCGGCAGCGGGAGTAAAGCAGTTCTTC	CASSPAAGVKQFF
16	TRBV19	TRBJ1-2	TRBD1	.	TGTGCCAGTAGTACACTCACAGGGGTAAAGAGCTATGGCTACACCTTC	CASSTLTGVKSYGYTF
15	TRBV6-6	TRBJ2-1	.	.	TGTGCCAGCCTTAGGACGACAGGTATGGTCGATGAGCAGTTCTTC	CASLRTTGMVDEQFF
13	TRBV2	TRBJ2-7	.	.	TGTGCCAGCAGCGGACAGACCTCCTACGAGCAGTACTTC	CASSGQTSYEQYF
14	TRBV6-5	TRBJ2-7	.	few	TGTGCCAGCAGCCAACGACAGGTTTCCTACGAGCAGTACTTC	CASSQRQVSYEQYF